This record covers a single T cell receptor (beta chain). Its binding antigen is unknown. The input lacks base qualities; no much larger clone sits a single base away. This record comes from a study of shared clonotypes between healthy human individuals (TCRdb year 2020). Background on the whole study: The cohort comprised a couple of women and a few men aged 18 to 49 years. The study deeply sequenced blood TCR repertoires of five healthy adults to estimate repertoire size and the extent of clonotype sharing between individuals. To increase sequencing depth and limit assay-specific biases, different laboratories used diverse techniques to prepare libraries and sequence TCR repertoires. For each donor, CD4 naive and CD4 memory were each given three plates, CD8 naive was given two plates, and CD8 memory was given one plate. Leukapheresis yielded between about 0.8 and 9.5 billion PBMCs per donor.

CD8 naive samples were obtained by positive selection for CCR7 among CD45RO-negative cells, yielding a CD45RA+CCR7+ population from which TemRA cells were excluded. The donors were healthy, HIV-negative adults who had no recently reported acute infections or vaccinations. Only Caucasian adults living in Nashville, Tennessee, USA were represented among the donors. Blood was collected by leukapheresis, and PBMCs were isolated by Ficoll-Histopaque density gradient centrifugation and then cryopreserved in liquid nitrogen vapor phase. Purity and quantity of every magnetically sorted T cell population were checked by analytical flow cytometry. Genomic DNA was isolated from each sorted fraction and quantified by UV absorbance on a Nanodrop 2000c. Here V drops 4 bases and J drops 4 bases, and the junction holds 9 bases not matched to any gene. The germline V gene provides CDR1 SGDLS and CDR2 YYNGEE. Including cysteine and phenylalanine, the CDR3 has 15 amino acids. The only DNA kept is the CDR3, 45 bases in frame from the first base.

Using the deep immunoSEQ assay, multiplex PCR amplified TCR CDR3 regions from genomic DNA. Extracted genomic DNA from each cell subset was spread evenly across all wells of several immunoSEQ 96-well plates, with each plate serving as a replicate. For sorted subsets, roughly 200 ng of genomic DNA, equivalent to 30,000 or so T cell genomes, went into each replicate PCR. Purified libraries were quantified with a Qubit 3.0 fluorometer, sized on a Bioanalyzer 2100, and re-quantified with the KAPA Library Quantification kit. Every immunoSEQ 96-well plate was sequenced on a separate single-read 150-cycle Illumina NextSeq 550 flow cell. As for the authors' bioinformatics: Because the immunoSEQ output held only junctional sequences and lacked quality scores, the filtering could not match the filtering applied to full-length reads. To assign V/J genes and CDR3, sequences were annotated using PyIR, a Python wrapper for IgBLAST v1.9, with IMGT germline references. Reads were removed for weak V/J assignments (E-value above 1e-6), missing CDR3, stop codons, out-of-frame junctions, or ambiguous translated residues. V3J clonotypes were defined by identical inferred V gene, J gene, and CDR3 amino acid sequence. The percentage overlap between two repertoires was calculated by dividing the number of shared unique clonotypes by the size of the smaller repertoire. Three approaches were used to assess repertoire richness: RTK rarefaction, the Chao1 estimator, and Recon v2.1 estimates of unobserved clonotypes. Generation probabilities for all TCRbeta clonotypes obtained by the gDNA method from a handful of donors were computed using OLGA. TCRdb mirrors the immuneACCESS table, restricted to in-frame sequences. Some clones are absent from its copies; in checked studies, under half trace to an unresolved V gene, and the reason for the others is unknown. D and trimming were read from the DNA, whereas the V and J calls and clone size are those reported in that table. A total of some 2.1 million clones appear in this sample, 85% to 95% of them only once. The ten largest make up about 1.6% of the sample.

The investigation overall reported the following: Sampling was restricted to blood, and TCR repertoires in tissues likely differ from the TCR repertoires found in blood. Naive subsets generally had larger estimated clonotype richness than memory subsets did. Because the study included a small number of donors, the genetic and exposure-history diversity represented was limited. Sharing across a few donors was observed for approximately 5% of naive CD4, over 3% of naive CD8, 2% to 2.5% of memory CD4, and less than 0.45% of memory CD8 clonotypes. Clonotypes shared by all four sorted-subset donors showed higher generation probabilities than non-shared clonotypes. Pairwise subsampling led to the expectation that sequencing depth would affect the degree of clonotype sharing among donors. Rarefaction of sorted-subset datasets indicated incomplete sequencing despite the large sequencing depth.

The sequence derives from a man between 18 and 35 years old in good health. Some clones in this sample may be carry-over from other donors' samples. The chain is assembled from TRBV9 and TRBJ2-7, with 9 bases aligning to TRBD1. Sequenced material: naive CD8+ T cells from PBMCs. The sample's cell subset or site, from its label and the paper: CD45RA+CCR7+. The CDR3 reads as follows: CASSPGTGQSYEQYF. In nucleotides, the sequence is TGTGCCAGCAGCCCCGGGACAGGGCAGTCATACGAGCAGTACTTC.